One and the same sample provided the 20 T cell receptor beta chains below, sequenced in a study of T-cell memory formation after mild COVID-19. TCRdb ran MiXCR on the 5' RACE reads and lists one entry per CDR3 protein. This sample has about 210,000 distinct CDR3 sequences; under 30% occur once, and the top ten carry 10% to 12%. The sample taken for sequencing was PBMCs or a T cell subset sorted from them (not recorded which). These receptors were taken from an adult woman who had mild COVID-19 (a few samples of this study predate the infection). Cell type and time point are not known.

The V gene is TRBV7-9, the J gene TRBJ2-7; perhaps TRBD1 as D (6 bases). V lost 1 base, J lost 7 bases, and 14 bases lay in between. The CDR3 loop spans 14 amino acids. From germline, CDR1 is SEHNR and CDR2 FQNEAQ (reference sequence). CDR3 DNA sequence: TGTGCCAGCAGCTTAGGGGACAACACGGGGGAGCAGTACTTC. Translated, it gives CASSLGDNTGEQYF.

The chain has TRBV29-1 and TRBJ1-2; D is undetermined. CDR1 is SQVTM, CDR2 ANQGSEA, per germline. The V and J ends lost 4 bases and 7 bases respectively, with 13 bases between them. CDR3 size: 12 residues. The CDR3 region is CSVVVGSSGYTF. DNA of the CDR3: TGCAGCGTTGTTGTGGGTTCGAGTGGCTACACCTTC.

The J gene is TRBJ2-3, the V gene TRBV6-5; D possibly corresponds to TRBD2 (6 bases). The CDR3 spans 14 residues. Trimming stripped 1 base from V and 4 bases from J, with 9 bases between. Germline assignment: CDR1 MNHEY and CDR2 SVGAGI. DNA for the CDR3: TGTGCCAGCAGTTACTGGCGGGAATCAGATACGCAGTATTTT. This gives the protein CASSYWRESDTQYF.

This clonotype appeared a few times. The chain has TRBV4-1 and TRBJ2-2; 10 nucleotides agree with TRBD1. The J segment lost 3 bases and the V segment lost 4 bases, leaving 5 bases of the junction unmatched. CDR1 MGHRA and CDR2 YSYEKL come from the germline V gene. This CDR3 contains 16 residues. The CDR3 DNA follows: TGCGCCAGCAGCCCGGGACAGGGGATAGACACCGGGGAGCTGTTTTTT. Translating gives CASSPGQGIDTGELFF.

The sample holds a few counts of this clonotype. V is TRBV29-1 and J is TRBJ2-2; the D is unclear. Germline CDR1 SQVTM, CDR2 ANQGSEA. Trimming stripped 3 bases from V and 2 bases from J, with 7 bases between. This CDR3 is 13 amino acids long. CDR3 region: CSVDNHNTGELFF. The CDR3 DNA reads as TGCAGCGTTGATAATCACAACACCGGGGAGCTGTTTTTT.

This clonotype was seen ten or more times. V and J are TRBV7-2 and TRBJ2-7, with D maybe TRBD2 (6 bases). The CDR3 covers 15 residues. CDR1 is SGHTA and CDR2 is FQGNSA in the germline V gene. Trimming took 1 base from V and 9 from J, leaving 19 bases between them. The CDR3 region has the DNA TGTGCCAGCAGCTTAGATCTTAGGGGCTACGGGGGGCAGTACTTC. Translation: CASSLDLRGYGGQYF.

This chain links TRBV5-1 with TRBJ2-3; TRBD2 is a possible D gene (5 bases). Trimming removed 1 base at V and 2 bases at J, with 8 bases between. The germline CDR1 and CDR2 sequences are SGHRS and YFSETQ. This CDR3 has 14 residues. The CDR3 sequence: CASSLMRDTDTQYF. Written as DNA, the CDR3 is TGCGCCAGCAGCTTGATGAGGGACACAGATACGCAGTATTTT.

This CDR3 is CSAGTTEAFF. The CDR3 coding sequence is TGCAGTGCGGGGACCACTGAAGCTTTCTTT. The genes are TRBV20-1 and TRBJ1-1; D perhaps matches TRBD1 (5 bases). The V gene lost 6 bases and the J gene lost 4 bases, with 6 bases spanning the gap. This CDR3 spans 10 amino acids. The germline gives CDR1 DFQATT, CDR2 SNEGSKA (reference sequence).

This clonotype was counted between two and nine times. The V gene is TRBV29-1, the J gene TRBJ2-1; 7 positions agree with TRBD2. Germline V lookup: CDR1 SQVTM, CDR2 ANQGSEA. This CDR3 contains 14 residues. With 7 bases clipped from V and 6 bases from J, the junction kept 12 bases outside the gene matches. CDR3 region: CSARRASGGNEQFF. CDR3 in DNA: TGCAGCGCTAGGCGGGCTAGCGGTGGCAATGAGCAGTTCTTC.

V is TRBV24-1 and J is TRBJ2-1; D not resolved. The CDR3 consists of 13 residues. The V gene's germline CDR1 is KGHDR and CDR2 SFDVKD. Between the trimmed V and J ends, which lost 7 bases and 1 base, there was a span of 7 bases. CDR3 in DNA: TGTGCCACCAGATCAAGTTCCTACAATGAGCAGTTCTTC. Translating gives CATRSSSYNEQFF.

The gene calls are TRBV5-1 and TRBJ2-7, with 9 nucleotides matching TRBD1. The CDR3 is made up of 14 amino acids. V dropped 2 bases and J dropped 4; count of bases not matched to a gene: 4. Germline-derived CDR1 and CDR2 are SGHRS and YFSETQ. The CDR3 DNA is TGCGCCAGCAGCTTTTCCGGGACAGGGTACGAGCAGTACTTC. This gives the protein CASSFSGTGYEQYF.

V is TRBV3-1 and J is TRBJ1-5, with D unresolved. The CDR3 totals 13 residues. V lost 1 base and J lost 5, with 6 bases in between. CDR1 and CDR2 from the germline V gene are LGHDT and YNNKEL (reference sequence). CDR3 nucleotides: TGTGCCAGCAGCCAAGGAGGAGATCAGCCCCAGCATTTT. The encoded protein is CASSQGGDQPQHF. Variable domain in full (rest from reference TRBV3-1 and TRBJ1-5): DTAVSQTPKYLVTQMGNDKSIKCEQNLGHDTMYWYKQDSKKFLKIMFSYNNKELIINETVPNRFSPKSPDKAHLNLHINSLELGDSAVYFCASSQGGDQPQHFGDGTRLSIL.

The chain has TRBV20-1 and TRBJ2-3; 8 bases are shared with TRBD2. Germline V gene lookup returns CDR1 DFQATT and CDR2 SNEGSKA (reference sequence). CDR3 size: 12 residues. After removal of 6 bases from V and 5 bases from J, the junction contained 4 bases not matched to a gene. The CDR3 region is CSALSGIDTQYF. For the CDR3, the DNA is TGCAGTGCACTTAGCGGGATAGATACGCAGTATTTT.

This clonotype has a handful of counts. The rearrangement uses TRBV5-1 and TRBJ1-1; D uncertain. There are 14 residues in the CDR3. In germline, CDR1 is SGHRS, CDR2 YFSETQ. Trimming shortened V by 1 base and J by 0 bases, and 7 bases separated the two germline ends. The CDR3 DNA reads TGCGCCAGCAGCTTGTTTGGGTTGAACACTGAAGCTTTCTTT. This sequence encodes CASSLFGLNTEAFF. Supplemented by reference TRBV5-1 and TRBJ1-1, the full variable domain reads KAGVTQTPRYLIKTRGQQVTLSCSPISGHRSVSWYQQTPGQGLQFLFEYFSETQRNKGNFPGRFSGRQFSNSRSEMNVSTLELGDSALYLCASSLFGLNTEAFFGQGTRLTVV.

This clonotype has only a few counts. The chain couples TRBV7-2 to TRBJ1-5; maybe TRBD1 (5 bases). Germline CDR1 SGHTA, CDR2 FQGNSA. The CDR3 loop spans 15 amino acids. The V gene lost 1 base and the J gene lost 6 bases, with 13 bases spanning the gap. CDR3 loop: CASSLGQGRSQPQHF. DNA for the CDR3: TGTGCCAGCAGCTTAGGGCAGGGTAGAAGTCAGCCCCAGCATTTT.

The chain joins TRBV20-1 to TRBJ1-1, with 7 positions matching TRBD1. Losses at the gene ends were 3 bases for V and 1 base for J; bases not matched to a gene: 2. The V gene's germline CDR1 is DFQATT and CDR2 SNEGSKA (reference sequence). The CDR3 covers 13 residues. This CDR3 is CSASRTGNTEAFF. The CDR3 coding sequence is TGCAGTGCTAGTCGGACAGGGAACACTGAAGCTTTCTTT.

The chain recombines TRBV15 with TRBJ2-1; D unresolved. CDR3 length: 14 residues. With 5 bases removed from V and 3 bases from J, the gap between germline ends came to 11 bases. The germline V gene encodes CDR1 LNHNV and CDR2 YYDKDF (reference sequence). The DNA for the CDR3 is TGTGCCACCAGCGAGCAAGTCAGCTACAATGAGCAGTTCTTC. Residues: CATSEQVSYNEQFF.

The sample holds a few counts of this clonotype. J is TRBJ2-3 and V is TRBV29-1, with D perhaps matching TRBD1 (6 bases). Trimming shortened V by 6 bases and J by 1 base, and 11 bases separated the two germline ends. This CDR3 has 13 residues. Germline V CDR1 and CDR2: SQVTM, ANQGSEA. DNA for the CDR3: TGCAGCGTAAAGGGGGTTGGCACAGATACGCAGTATTTT. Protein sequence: CSVKGVGTDTQYF.

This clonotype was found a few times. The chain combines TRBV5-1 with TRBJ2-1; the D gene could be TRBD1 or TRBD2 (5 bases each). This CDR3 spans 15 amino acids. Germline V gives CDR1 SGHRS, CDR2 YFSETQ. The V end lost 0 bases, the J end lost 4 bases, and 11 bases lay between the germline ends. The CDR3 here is CASSLVGTVYNEQFF. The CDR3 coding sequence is TGCGCCAGCAGCTTGGTCGGGACGGTTTACAATGAGCAGTTCTTC. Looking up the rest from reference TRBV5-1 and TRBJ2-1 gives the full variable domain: KAGVTQTPRYLIKTRGQQVTLSCSPISGHRSVSWYQQTPGQGLQFLFEYFSETQRNKGNFPGRFSGRQFSNSRSEMNVSTLELGDSALYLCASSLVGTVYNEQFFGPGTRLTVL.

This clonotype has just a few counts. This chain's CDR3 is CASSPGPSYEQYF. The CDR3 coding sequence is TGTGCCAGCAGCCCTGGGCCGTCCTACGAGCAGTACTTC. This chain uses TRBV7-2 with TRBJ2-7; no clear D gene. The CDR3 has 13 amino acids. V shed 5 bases and J shed 1 base, with 9 bases lying between them. The germline gives CDR1 SGHTA, CDR2 FQGNSA.